These 29 T cell receptor beta chains were sequenced from one sample in a study of OX40 agonist ivuxolimab in advanced cancers. The assay was immunoSEQ multiplex PCR, and TCRdb's table has in-frame clones only and misses some. The sample contains approximately 43,000 clones, 85% of which appear only once. The starting material was CD4+ or CD8+ T cells sorted from blood, obtained in a trial of the OX40 agonist ivuxolimab. These receptors were obtained from an adult with an advanced solid tumor such as melanoma, head and neck, liver or kidney cancer.

This clone has a handful of counts. The rearrangement joins TRBV2 to TRBJ2-3; TRBD2 aligns across 9 bases. This CDR3 comprises 15 residues. Losses at the gene ends were 5 bases for V and 3 bases for J; bases not matched to a gene: 6. Looked up from germline, CDR1 is SNHLY and CDR2 is FYNNEI. The chain's CDR3 is CASSFLAGSTDTQYF. The CDR3 region has the DNA TGTGCCAGCAGTTTCCTAGCGGGAAGTACAGATACGCAGTATTTT. Full variable domain (rest looked up from reference TRBV2 and TRBJ2-3): EPEVTQTPSHQVTQMGQEVILRCVPISNHLYFYWYRQILGQKVEFLVSFYNNEISEKSEIFDDQFSVERPDGSNFTLKIRSTKLEDSAMYFCASSFLAGSTDTQYFGPGTRLTVL.

The CDR3 protein is CASSRGLGIYF. DNA for the CDR3: TGTGCCAGCAGTCGTGGACTAGGAATCTACTTC. The chain employs TRBV27 and TRBJ2-4; 7 bases align to TRBD2. The germline CDR1 and CDR2 sequences are MNHEY and SMNVEV (reference sequence). J lost 16 bases, V lost 5 bases, and 8 bases had no gene match. The CDR3 contains 11 residues.

The V and J genes are TRBV2 and TRBJ2-2, with a tentative D call TRBD1 (6 bases). Germline CDR1 reads SNHLY; CDR2 reads FYNNEI. The CDR3 covers 13 residues. V lost 7 bases and J lost 1, with 7 bases in between. CDR3 DNA sequence: TGTGCCAGCATGACAGGGAACACCGGGGAGCTGTTTTTT. Protein: CASMTGNTGELFF.

The V call is TRBV28, the J call TRBJ1-1; D call uncertain. Trimming took 1 base from V and 4 from J, leaving 13 bases between them. This CDR3 has 15 residues. Germline V CDR1 and CDR2: MDHEN, SYDVKM. The CDR3 region has the DNA TGTGCCAGCAGTTTATCGGGCAGAGAGGTCACTGAAGCTTTCTTT. It translates to CASSLSGREVTEAFF. The full variable domain, in which reference TRBV28 and TRBJ1-1 provide the parts outside the CDR3, is DVKVTQSSRYLVKRTGEKVFLECVQDMDHENMFWYRQDPGLGLRLIYFSYDVKMKEKGDIPEGYSVSREKKERFSLILESASTNQTSMYLCASSLSGREVTEAFFGQGTRLTVV.

CDR3 region: CSVQYYNEQFF. The CDR3, as DNA: TGCAGCGTTCAATACTACAATGAGCAGTTCTTC. The chain recombines TRBV29-1 with TRBJ2-1; D is unresolved. The V and J ends lost 5 bases and 3 bases respectively, with 5 bases between them. Looked up from germline, CDR1 is SQVTM and CDR2 is ANQGSEA. This CDR3 has 11 amino acids.

The rearrangement links TRBV12-5 to TRBJ1-5; a weak D match, TRBD1 (5 bases). Trimming left V 6 bases short and J 4 bases short, with 16 bases between. Germline assignment: CDR1 LGHNT and CDR2 FRNRAP. There are 15 residues in the CDR3. The CDR3 bases are TGTGCTAGTGGCCCCGGGACTAGAGAAAATCAGCCCCAGCATTTT. This sequence encodes CASGPGTRENQPQHF.

The genes are TRBV7-6 and TRBJ1-4, with D tentatively TRBD1 (6 bases). V was pared by 5 bases and J by 8 bases, with 15 bases between. The CDR3 spans 14 residues. Germline CDR1 is SGHVS and CDR2 is FNYEAQ. The CDR3 loop reads CASSLGYRGEKLFF. CDR3 sequence (DNA): TGTGCCAGCAGCCTGGGGTATAGGGGGGAAAAACTGTTTTTT.

This chain joins TRBV7-9 and TRBJ2-3; the match to TRBD2 covers 11 bases. The CDR3 runs 14 residues. Germline V gene data show CDR1 as SEHNR and CDR2 as FQNEAQ (reference sequence). The trim removed 6 bases at V and 8 bases at J, leaving 7 bases unmatched. In DNA form, the CDR3 reads TGTGCCAGCAGTCGCGGGACTAGCGGAACTACGCAGTATTTT. Amino acid sequence: CASSRGTSGTTQYF.

The rearrangement joins TRBV2 to TRBJ1-5; D call uncertain. V was pared by 5 bases and J by 4 bases, with 12 bases between. The CDR3 totals 14 residues. Looked up from germline, CDR1 is SNHLY and CDR2 is FYNNEI. CDR3 coding DNA: TGTGCCAGCAGTCGGGAGGGCAGTAATCAGCCCCAGCATTTT. Translated: CASSREGSNQPQHF.

The rearrangement links TRBV6-1 to TRBJ1-5; TRBD1 is a possible D gene (6 bases). Per the germline V gene, CDR1 is MNHNS and CDR2 is SASEGT. CDR3 length: 14 residues. V was cut by 6 bases and J by 5 bases, with 14 bases left in between. The CDR3 nucleotides read TGTGCCAGCAGCTGGAGGGGGTTTCATCAGCCCCAGCATTTT. It is translated as CASSWRGFHQPQHF.

The CDR3 reads CASSQETAPGNTIYF. The CDR3 bases are TGCGCCAGCAGCCAAGAGACGGCACCTGGAAACACCATATATTTT. The chain employs TRBV4-3 and TRBJ1-3; D unresolved. Germline-derived CDR1 and CDR2 are LGHNA and YSLEER. V was cut by 0 bases and J by 2 bases, with 8 bases left in between. The CDR3 is 15 amino acids.

V and J are TRBV6-8 and TRBJ2-3; tentatively, D is TRBD2 (6 bases). The CDR3 has 17 amino acids. The germline V gene encodes CDR1 MNHGY and CDR2 SAAAGT. The V end lost 7 bases, the J end lost 0 bases, and 20 bases lay between the germline ends. DNA of the CDR3: TGTGCCAGCAACAGGTACGGGGCGGGGTCTAGCACAGATACGCAGTATTTT. Amino acid sequence: CASNRYGAGSSTDTQYF.

This sequence joins TRBV6-1 and TRBJ2-2; tentatively, D is TRBD1 (6 bases). The length of the CDR3 is 15 residues. From germline, CDR1 is MNHNS and CDR2 SASEGT. V was clipped by 0 bases and J by 7 bases, with 12 bases between them. CDR3 coding DNA: TGTGCCAGCAGTGAAGCGCCTGGGGGCAACGGGGAGCTGTTTTTT. It translates to CASSEAPGGNGELFF.

Of note for this clone: Because the CDR3's place on the DNA is in doubt, the DNA is left out and the CDR3 is given as listed by TCRdb. This rearrangement joins TRBV27 to TRBJ2-1; the D segment call TRBD2 is taken from the table without a DNA check. The CDR3 spans 16 amino acids, including both terminal residues. Per germline, CDR1 MNHEY and CDR2 SMNVEV (reference sequence). The CDR3 sequence is CASSSSGGSSYNEQFF.

In DNA, the CDR3 is TGTGCCTCAAGCACAAGGGCCCTTAACTATGGCTACACCTTC. This translates into CASSTRALNYGYTF. V usage is TRBV30 and J usage is TRBJ1-2; D is undetermined. CDR3 length: 14 amino acids. The V gene's germline CDR1 is GTSNPN and CDR2 SVGIG (reference sequence). Trimming cost V 7 bases and J 1 base, with 16 bases left between them.

This sequence joins TRBV28 and TRBJ1-2; tentatively, D is TRBD1 (6 bases). The germline gives CDR1 MDHEN, CDR2 SYDVKM. The CDR3 is 16 amino acids. V lost 5 bases and J 0 bases, leaving 16 bases between the germline ends. CDR3 protein: CASSAGGSLTNYGYTF. The CDR3 nucleotides read TGTGCCAGCAGTGCTGGGGGCAGCCTAACTAACTATGGCTACACCTTC.

This clone is labeled as medium-sized. The chain joins TRBV19 to TRBJ1-5; D unresolved. The ends were cut back, 11 bases at V and 6 bases at J, with 20 bases in the middle. Germline lookup yields CDR1 LNHDA and CDR2 SQIVND (reference sequence). The CDR3 is 14 amino acids. The CDR3 sequence: CAAQGSTLGQPQHF. The CDR3 bases are TGTGCCGCCCAAGGTTCGACTCTAGGTCAGCCCCAGCATTTT.

J is TRBJ1-5 and V is TRBV4-1, with 7 bases lining up with TRBD1. CDR1 is MGHRA and CDR2 is YSYEKL in the germline V gene. Germline trimming cut 4 bases from V and 2 bases from J; bases unmatched to any gene: 8. The CDR3 covers 16 residues. The DNA for the CDR3 is TGCGCCAGCAGCCGAGATACCGGGACAGGCAATCAGCCCCAGCATTTT. Protein sequence: CASSRDTGTGNQPQHF.

The J gene is TRBJ2-1, the V gene TRBV9, with 8 bases identical to TRBD2. With 7 bases clipped from V and 4 bases from J, the junction kept 4 bases outside the gene matches. CDR3 length: 13 residues. The germline V gene has CDR1 SGDLS and CDR2 YYNGEE. CDR3 DNA sequence: TGTGCCAGCTCACTAGCGGAGTACAATGAGCAGTTCTTC. The encoded protein is CASSLAEYNEQFF.

This clone was counted a single time. V is TRBV6-5 and J is TRBJ2-3; D is uncertain. Per the germline V gene, CDR1 is MNHEY and CDR2 is SVGAGI. V was cut by 0 bases and J by 4 bases, with 5 bases left in between. This CDR3 comprises 13 residues. The CDR3, as DNA: TGTGCCAGCAGTTACTCGAGACCAGATACGCAGTATTTT. This encodes CASSYSRPDTQYF.

This chain joins TRBV6-6 and TRBJ1-1; D gene ambiguous. CDR1 MNHNY and CDR2 SVGAGI come from the germline V gene (reference sequence). The ends were cut back, 8 bases at V and 4 bases at J, with 17 bases in the middle. The length of the CDR3 is 14 residues. CDR3: CASAFLGSGTEAFF. CDR3 in DNA: TGTGCCAGCGCCTTCTTGGGGTCTGGCACTGAAGCTTTCTTT.

The chain has TRBV18 and TRBJ2-2, with D tentatively TRBD2 (6 bases). V was shortened by 3 bases and J by 4 bases, with 15 bases between the two germline ends. Germline V gene lookup returns CDR1 KGHSH and CDR2 LQKENI. The CDR3 is made up of 16 amino acids. The CDR3 spells CASSPALALLTGELFF. The CDR3 DNA reads as TGTGCCAGCTCACCGGCTCTAGCGCTCCTCACCGGGGAGCTGTTTTTT.

V usage is TRBV19 and J usage is TRBJ1-4; maybe TRBD1 (5 bases). In germline, CDR1 is LNHDA, CDR2 SQIVND (reference sequence). V dropped 3 bases and J dropped 8 bases, with 19 bases sitting between them. The CDR3 sequence is 16 residues long. CDR3 residues: CASSMISVGGEEKLFF. The DNA for the CDR3 is TGTGCCAGTAGTATGATAAGTGTTGGGGGAGAAGAAAAACTGTTTTTT.

The chain is built from TRBV18 and TRBJ2-1, with 9 bases that match TRBD1. V dropped 6 bases and J dropped 2; count of bases not matched to a gene: 2. The CDR3 runs to 14 residues. Looked up from germline, CDR1 is KGHSH and CDR2 is LQKENI. The CDR3 sequence: CASSRQGAYNEQFF. For the CDR3, the DNA is TGTGCCAGCTCGAGACAGGGGGCCTACAATGAGCAGTTCTTC.

The DNA for the CDR3 is TGTGCCACGACTAGCGGGGCCTACGAGCAGTACTTC. It specifies CATTSGAYEQYF. The rearrangement joins TRBV10-3 to TRBJ2-7; 11 bases line up with TRBD2. This CDR3 is 12 amino acids long. J gave up 2 bases and V 10 bases, and 1 base lay outside the gene matches. The germline V gene encodes CDR1 ENHRY and CDR2 SYGVKD.

The chain joins TRBV29-1 to TRBJ2-7; D is undetermined. This CDR3 has 14 residues. Germline V lookup: CDR1 SQVTM, CDR2 ANQGSEA. V was clipped by 6 bases and J by 2 bases, with 17 bases between them. The CDR3 nucleotides read TGCAGCGTGGGGATCTCTAGTAATACCTACGAGCAGTACTTC. Its translation: CSVGISSNTYEQYF.

The rearrangement joins TRBV18 to TRBJ2-6; a possible D gene is TRBD2 (5 bases). This CDR3 contains 15 residues. Germline values: CDR1 KGHSH, CDR2 LQKENI. V was trimmed by 0 bases and J by 3 bases, leaving 6 bases between them. The CDR3 spells CASSPPRDGANVLTF. The CDR3 bases are TGTGCCAGCTCACCACCCCGGGATGGGGCCAACGTCCTGACTTTC.

The chain's CDR3 is CASTTHKSYYGYTF. Written as DNA, the CDR3 is TGTGCCAGCACGACGCATAAGTCCTACTATGGCTACACCTTC. The rearrangement uses TRBV28 and TRBJ1-2; D call uncertain. The CDR3 runs to 14 residues. V was trimmed by 7 bases and J by 3 bases, leaving 15 bases between them. Germline CDR1 is MDHEN and CDR2 is SYDVKM.

The gene calls are TRBV6-6 and TRBJ1-3, with D perhaps matching TRBD1 (6 bases). Trimming cost V 5 bases and J 5 bases, with 19 bases left between them. CDR3 length: 16 residues. Per germline, CDR1 MNHNY and CDR2 SVGAGI (reference sequence). This CDR3 is CASSPTQGRERNTIYF. In DNA form, the CDR3 reads TGTGCCAGCAGTCCAACTCAGGGGCGTGAAAGAAACACCATATATTTT.